Sequencing of this T cell receptor (beta chain) was carried out in a study of shared clonotypes between healthy human individuals (dated by TCRdb to between 2020 and 2021). Turning to the overall study: The cohort comprised two women and three men aged 18 to 49 years. For each donor, CD4 naive and CD4 memory were each run on three plates, CD8 naive on two plates, and CD8 memory on one plate. To estimate repertoire size and how much clonotype sharing occurs between individuals, the study deeply sequenced the blood TCR repertoires of about five healthy adults. Different laboratories and diverse techniques were used to prepare libraries and sequence TCR repertoires, to increase sequencing depth and limit assay-specific biases. Leukapheresis yielded between about 0.94 and 8.9 billion PBMCs per donor.

Regarding this clone: Its specific antigen is unknown. No base quality values were provided; no much bigger clone lies one nucleotide off.

Donors were healthy HIV-negative adults with no recently reported acute infections or vaccinations. All donors were Caucasian adults living in Nashville, Tennessee, USA. CD4+ T cells were enriched through magnetic negative selection, after which naive cells were positively selected on CD45RA and the remaining negative fraction served as the memory subset. After blood collection by leukapheresis, PBMCs were isolated using Ficoll-Histopaque density gradient centrifugation and then cryopreserved in the vapor phase of liquid nitrogen. Analytical flow cytometry was used to check the purity and quantity of each magnetically sorted T cell population. Genomic DNA was isolated from every sorted fraction and measured by UV absorbance on a Nanodrop 2000c. The CDR3 contains 16 residues, cysteine and phenylalanine counted. Only CDR3 DNA remains: 48 bases, in frame from the first base. For this chain, trimming is 5 bases at the V end and 1 base at the J end, and the number of junction bases without a gene match is 9. The germline V gene (reference sequence) provides CDR1 LNHDA and CDR2 SQIVND.

General findings and caveats noted by the study authors: Based on pairwise subsampling, the degree of clonotype sharing among donors was expected to be affected by sequencing depth. Rarefaction of sorted-subset datasets indicated incomplete sequencing despite the large sequencing depth. Estimated clonotype richness was generally larger for naive than for memory subsets. Only blood was sampled, and tissue TCR repertoires likely differ from those in blood. Compared with non-shared clonotypes, clonotypes shared by all four sorted-subset donors had higher generation probabilities. Because the study included only a small number of donors, the genetic and exposure-history diversity represented was limited. Sharing across a few donors was observed for around 4.8% of naive CD4, less than 4% of naive CD8, around 2.5% of memory CD4, and less than 0.45% of memory CD8 clonotypes.

Using the deep immunoSEQ assay, multiplex PCR amplified TCR CDR3 regions from genomic DNA. Genomic DNA extracted from each cell subset was distributed evenly over all wells of several immunoSEQ 96-well plates, and each plate served as one replicate. For sorted subsets, each replicate PCR was loaded with approximately 190 ng genomic DNA, equivalent to about 30,000 T cell genomes. Purified libraries were quantified with a Qubit 3.0 fluorometer, sized on a Bioanalyzer 2100, and re-quantified with the KAPA Library Quantification kit. A separate single-read 150-cycle Illumina NextSeq 550 flow cell was used to sequence each immunoSEQ 96-well plate. The source study handled its data this way. Because the immunoSEQ output held only junctional sequences and lacked quality scores, the filtering could not match the filtering applied to full-length reads. Sequences were annotated with PyIR, a Python wrapper for IgBLAST v1.9, using IMGT germline references to assign V/J genes and CDR3. Any read was removed if the V/J assignment was weak (E-value above 1e-6), the CDR3 was missing, or the read contained stop codons, out-of-frame junctions, or ambiguous translated residues. V3J clonotypes were defined as sequences sharing the same inferred V gene, J gene, and CDR3 amino acid sequence. The percentage overlap between two repertoires was calculated by dividing the number of shared unique clonotypes by the size of the smaller repertoire. Three approaches were used to assess repertoire richness: RTK rarefaction, the Chao1 estimator, and Recon v2.1 estimates of unobserved clonotypes. OLGA was used to compute generation probabilities for all TCRbeta clonotypes that the gDNA method yielded from a few donors. Entries here come from immuneACCESS through TCRdb and include only in-frame sequences with V and J called. Some clones fail to appear in such tables; in the studies checked, an unresolved V gene covers under half of the shortfall, and the cause of the remainder is unknown. D and trimming come from the DNA, and the V and J calls and clone size come from that table. Here the sample has roughly 2.5 million clones; approximately 90% occur a single time. About 0.13% of the sample goes to the ten largest clones.

This chain is built from TRBV19 and TRBJ1-1; 8 middle bases align to TRBD1. The receptor comes from a man aged 18 to 29 in good health. Input material: naive CD4+ T cells sorted from blood. The cell subset or site label corresponds to: CD45RA+ positively selected. The nucleotides read TGTGCCAGTAGTTATAGACAGGGGAGGTCGAACACTGAAGCTTTCTTT. This gives the protein CASSYRQGRSNTEAFF.